This paragraph covers one T cell receptor (beta chain) sequence. No antigen is known for it. This CDR3 has 13 residues. CDR1 and CDR2 (germline): SGHRS, YFSETQ. V lost 1 base and J lost 8, with 10 bases in between. At the time of active disease, bone marrow was collected from every patient. The data originate from a study of read filtering for tumor transcriptome and immune sequencing. Study in general: Per sample, TCR-region reads ranged about 4 to 11 million by IR-seq, about 75 to 1273 by RNA-seq.

The library was built from roughly 400 ng RNA with molecular barcoded adaptors for alpha/delta and beta/gamma chains. In TCRdb, the reads were re-called with MiXCR into one record per CDR3 protein. The data hold 130,000 or so distinct CDR3 sequences, with approximately 13% observed a single time. General study findings and limits: Compared with RNA-seq, IR-seq gave much higher clonotype depth and reliability. Dropping single-read clonotypes raised IR-seq and RNA-seq shared-clonotype correlation.

The rearrangement uses TRBV5-1 and TRBJ2-1; D possibly corresponds to TRBD1 (5 bases). The sequenced sample consisted of a population of CD138-negative cells sorted from bone marrow. The sequence was collected from a donor older than 35 with multiple myeloma. CDR3 nucleotides: TGCGCCAGCAGCTTGCAGGGTTTCTATGAGCAGTTCTTC. Translation gives CASSLQGFYEQFF.